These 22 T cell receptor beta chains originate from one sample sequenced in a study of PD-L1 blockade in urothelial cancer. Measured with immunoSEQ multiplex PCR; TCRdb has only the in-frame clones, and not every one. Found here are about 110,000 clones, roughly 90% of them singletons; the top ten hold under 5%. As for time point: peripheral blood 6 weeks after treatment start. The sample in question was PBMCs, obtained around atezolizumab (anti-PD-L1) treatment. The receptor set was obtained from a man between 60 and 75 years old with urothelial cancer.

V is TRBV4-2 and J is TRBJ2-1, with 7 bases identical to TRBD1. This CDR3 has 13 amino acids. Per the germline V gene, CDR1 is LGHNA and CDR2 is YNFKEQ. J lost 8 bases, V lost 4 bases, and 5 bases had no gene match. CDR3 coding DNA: TGTGCCAGCAGCCCGGGGCAGGGGGATGAGCAGTTCTTC. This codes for CASSPGQGDEQFF.

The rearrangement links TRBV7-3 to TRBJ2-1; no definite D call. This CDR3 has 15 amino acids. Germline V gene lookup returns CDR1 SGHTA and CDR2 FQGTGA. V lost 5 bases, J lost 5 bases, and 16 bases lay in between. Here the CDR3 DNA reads TGTGCCAGCAGCCGATTAATCGGCGGAGACAATGAGCAGTTCTTC. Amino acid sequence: CASSRLIGGDNEQFF.

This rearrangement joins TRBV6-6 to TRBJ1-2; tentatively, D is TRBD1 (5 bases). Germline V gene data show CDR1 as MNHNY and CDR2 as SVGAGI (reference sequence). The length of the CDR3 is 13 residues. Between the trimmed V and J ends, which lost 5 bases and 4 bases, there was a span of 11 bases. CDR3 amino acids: CASSLRQSYGYTF. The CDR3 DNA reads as TGTGCCAGCAGTCTTCGACAGAGCTATGGCTACACCTTC.

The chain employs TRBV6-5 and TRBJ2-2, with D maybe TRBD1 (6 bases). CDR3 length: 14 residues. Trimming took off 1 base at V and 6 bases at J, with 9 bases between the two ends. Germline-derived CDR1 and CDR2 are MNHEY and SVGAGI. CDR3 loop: CASSYYGTSGELFF. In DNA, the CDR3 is TGTGCCAGCAGTTACTACGGGACATCCGGGGAGCTGTTTTTT.

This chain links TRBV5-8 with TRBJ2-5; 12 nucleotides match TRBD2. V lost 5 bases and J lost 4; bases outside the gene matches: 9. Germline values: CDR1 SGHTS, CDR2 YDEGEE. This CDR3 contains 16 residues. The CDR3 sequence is CASRPFKTSGGETQYF. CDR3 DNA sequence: TGTGCCAGCAGACCTTTTAAGACTAGCGGGGGAGAGACCCAGTACTTC.

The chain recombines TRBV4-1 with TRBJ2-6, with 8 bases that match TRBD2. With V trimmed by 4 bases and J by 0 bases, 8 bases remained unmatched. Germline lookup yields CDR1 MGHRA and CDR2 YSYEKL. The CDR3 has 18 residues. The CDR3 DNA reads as TGCGCCAGCAGCCCAGTTCTAGCGGGCGTCTCTGGGGCCAACGTCCTGACTTTC. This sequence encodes CASSPVLAGVSGANVLTF.

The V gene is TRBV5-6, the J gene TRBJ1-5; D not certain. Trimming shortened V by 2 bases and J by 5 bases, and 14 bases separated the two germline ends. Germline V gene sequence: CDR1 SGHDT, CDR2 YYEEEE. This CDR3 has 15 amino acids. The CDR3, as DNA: TGTGCCAGCAGCTTCACGCGAGGCCCGGATCAGCCCCAGCATTTT. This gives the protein CASSFTRGPDQPQHF.

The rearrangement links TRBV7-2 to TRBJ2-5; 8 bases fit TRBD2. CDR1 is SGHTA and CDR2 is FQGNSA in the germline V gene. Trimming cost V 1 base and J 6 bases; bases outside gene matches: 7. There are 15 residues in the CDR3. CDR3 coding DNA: TGTGCCAGCAGCTTAGTTGGACTAGCTAGTCAGACCCAGTACTTC. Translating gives CASSLVGLASQTQYF.

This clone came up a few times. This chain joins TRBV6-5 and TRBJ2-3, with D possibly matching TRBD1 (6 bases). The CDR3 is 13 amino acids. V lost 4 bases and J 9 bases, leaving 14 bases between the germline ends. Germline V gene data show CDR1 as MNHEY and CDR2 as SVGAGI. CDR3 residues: CASSSTGIMTQYF. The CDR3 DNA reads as TGTGCCAGCAGTTCGACAGGCATCATGACGCAGTATTTT.

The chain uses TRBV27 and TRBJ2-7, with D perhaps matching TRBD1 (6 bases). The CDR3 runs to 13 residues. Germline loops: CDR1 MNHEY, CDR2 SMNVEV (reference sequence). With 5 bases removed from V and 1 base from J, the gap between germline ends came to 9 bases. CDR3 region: CASSKDSSYEQYF. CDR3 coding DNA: TGTGCCAGCAGTAAGGACAGTTCCTACGAGCAGTACTTC.

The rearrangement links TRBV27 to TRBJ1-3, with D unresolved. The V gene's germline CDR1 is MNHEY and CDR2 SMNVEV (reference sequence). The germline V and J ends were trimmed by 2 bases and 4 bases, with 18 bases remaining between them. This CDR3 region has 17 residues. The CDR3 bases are TGTGCCAGCAGTTTAAACCCTCGGGGAGGGATCGGAAACACCATATATTTT. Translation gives CASSLNPRGGIGNTIYF.

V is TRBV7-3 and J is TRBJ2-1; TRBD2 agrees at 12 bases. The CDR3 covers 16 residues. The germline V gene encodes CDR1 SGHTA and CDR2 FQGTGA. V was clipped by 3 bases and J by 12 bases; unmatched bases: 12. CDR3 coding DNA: TGTGCCAGCAGCTTCAGACTAGCGGGGGATGGTTTTGGGCAGTTCTTC. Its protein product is CASSFRLAGDGFGQFF.

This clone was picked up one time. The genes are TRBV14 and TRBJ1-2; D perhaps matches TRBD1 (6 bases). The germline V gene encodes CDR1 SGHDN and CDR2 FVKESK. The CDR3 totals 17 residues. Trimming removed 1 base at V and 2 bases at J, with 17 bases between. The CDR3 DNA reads TGTGCCAGCAGCCAAGCAAGGCGGACAGCGCTAAACTATGGCTACACCTTC. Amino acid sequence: CASSQARRTALNYGYTF.

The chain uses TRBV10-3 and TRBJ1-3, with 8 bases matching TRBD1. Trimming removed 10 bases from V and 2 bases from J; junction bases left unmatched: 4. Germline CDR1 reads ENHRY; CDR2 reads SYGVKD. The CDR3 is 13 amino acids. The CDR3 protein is CATTGGAGNTIYF. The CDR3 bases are TGTGCCACCACAGGGGGAGCTGGAAACACCATATATTTT.

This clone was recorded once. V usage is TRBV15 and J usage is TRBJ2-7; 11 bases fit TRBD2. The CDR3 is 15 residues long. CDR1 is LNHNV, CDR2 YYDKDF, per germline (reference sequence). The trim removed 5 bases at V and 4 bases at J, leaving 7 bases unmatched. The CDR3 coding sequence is TGTGCCACCAGCGCACGACTAGCGGGGTTTTACGAGCAGTACTTC. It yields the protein CATSARLAGFYEQYF.

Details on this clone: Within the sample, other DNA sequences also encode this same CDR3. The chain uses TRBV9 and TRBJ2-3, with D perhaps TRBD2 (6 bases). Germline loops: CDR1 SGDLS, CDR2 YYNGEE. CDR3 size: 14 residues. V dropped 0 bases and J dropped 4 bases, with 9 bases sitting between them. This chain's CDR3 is CASSVGGGADTQYF. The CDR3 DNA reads TGTGCCAGCAGCGTAGGGGGCGGGGCAGATACGCAGTATTTT. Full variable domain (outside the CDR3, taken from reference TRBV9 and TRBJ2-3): DSGVTQTPKHLITATGQRVTLRCSPRSGDLSVYWYQQSLDQGLQFLIQYYNGEERAKGNILERFSAQQFPDLHSELNLSSLELGDSALYFCASSVGGGADTQYFGPGTRLTVL.

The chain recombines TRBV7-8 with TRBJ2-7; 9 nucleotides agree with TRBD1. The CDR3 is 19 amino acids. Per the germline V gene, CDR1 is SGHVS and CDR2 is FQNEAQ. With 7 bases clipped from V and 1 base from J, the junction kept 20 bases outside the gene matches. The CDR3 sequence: CASTPPGVGTGSLSYEQYF. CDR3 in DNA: TGTGCCAGCACCCCCCCCGGCGTCGGGACAGGGAGCCTATCCTACGAGCAGTACTTC.

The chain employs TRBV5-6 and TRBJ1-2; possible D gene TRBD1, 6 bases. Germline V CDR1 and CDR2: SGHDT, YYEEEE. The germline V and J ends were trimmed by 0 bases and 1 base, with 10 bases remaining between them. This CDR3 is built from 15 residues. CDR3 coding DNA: TGTGCCAGCAGCTTGGTGGGGGCGCTTAACTATGGCTACACCTTC. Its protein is CASSLVGALNYGYTF.

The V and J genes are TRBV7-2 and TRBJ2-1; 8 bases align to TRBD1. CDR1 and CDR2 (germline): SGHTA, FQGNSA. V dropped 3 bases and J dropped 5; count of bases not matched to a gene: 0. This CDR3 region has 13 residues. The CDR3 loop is CASSLTGDNEQFF. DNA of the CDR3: TGTGCCAGCAGCTTGACAGGGGACAATGAGCAGTTCTTC.

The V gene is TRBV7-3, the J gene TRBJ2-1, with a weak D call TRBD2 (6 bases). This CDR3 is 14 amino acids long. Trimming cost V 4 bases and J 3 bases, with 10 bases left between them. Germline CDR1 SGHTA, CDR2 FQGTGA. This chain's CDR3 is CASSSPGLYNEQFF. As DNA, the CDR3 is TGTGCCAGCAGCTCACCGGGACTCTACAATGAGCAGTTCTTC.

As DNA, the CDR3 is TGTGCCAGCAGCCCGGACAGGCAGCGCAGTTACGAGCAGTACTTC. It translates to CASSPDRQRSYEQYF. The chain joins TRBV7-2 to TRBJ2-7; 7 positions match TRBD1. Germline V gene sequence: CDR1 SGHTA, CDR2 FQGNSA. Losses at the gene ends were 5 bases for V and 4 bases for J; bases not matched to a gene: 11. This CDR3 comprises 15 residues.

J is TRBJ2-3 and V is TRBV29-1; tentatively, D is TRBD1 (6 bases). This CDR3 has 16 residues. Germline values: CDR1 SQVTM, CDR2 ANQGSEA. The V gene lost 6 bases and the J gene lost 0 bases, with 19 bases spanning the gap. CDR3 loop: CSVATQQGTSTDTQYF. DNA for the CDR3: TGCAGCGTAGCCACTCAACAGGGTACTAGCACAGATACGCAGTATTTT.